This TCR beta chain originates from a study of PD-L1 blockade in urothelial cancer. Study context: The patients' atezolizumab therapy, 1,200 mg intravenously every 3 weeks, started in the mid-2010s. Male sex and bladder-origin urothelial cancer were recorded for about 90% of the roughly 30 patients.

Time point in this sample: pretreatment peripheral blood. The number of samples from each patient was between 1 and 8, taken pretreatment and on-treatment. Sequencing used immunoSEQ multiplex PCR; TCRdb keeps in-frame clones, though not all of them. The sample lists 45,000 to 60,000 clones, roughly 80% occurring once. The CDR3 spans 15 residues. V was clipped by 5 bases and J by 5 bases, with 13 bases between them. The V gene's germline CDR1 is MNHEY and CDR2 SMNVEV (reference sequence). Sequenced here: PBMCs, sampled around atezolizumab (anti-PD-L1) treatment. This TCR was sampled from a man in his fifties or sixties with urothelial cancer. The gene calls are TRBV27 and TRBJ1-6; D is perhaps TRBD1 (5 bases). For the CDR3, the DNA is TGTGCCAGCAGTCCGCGACAGATTAATAATTCACCCCTCCACTTT. This gives the protein CASSPRQINNSPLHF.